A selection of T cell receptor beta chains follows, all from one sample in a study of T cells in pancreatic ductal adenocarcinoma. Assay used: immunoSEQ multiplex PCR; TCRdb lists only in-frame clones, some missing. The data contain roughly 100,000 clones, about 95% of them singletons. The sequencing sample was made of PBMCs. The receptors were sampled from a human donor with pancreatic ductal adenocarcinoma. CDR3s include the opening cysteine and the closing phenylalanine or tryptophan. The D gene is left open where the match is weak. Clone size is stated in some rows and not others, as once, few, many or a class when expanded.

TRBJ1-3,16,NA,NA,TRBV5-4,TGTGCCAGCAGCCTTAGGACAGACTCCTCTGGAAACACCATATATTTT,CASSLRTDSSGNTIYF
TRBJ2-7,14,NA,NA,TRBV30,TGTGCCTGGAGTGTGGGGGGTACCATCTACGAGCAGTACTTC,CAWSVGGTIYEQYF
TRBJ2-3,14,NA,NA,TRBV5-1,TGCGCCAGCAGGGTCGGTTCTAGCACAGATACGCAGTATTTT,CASRVGSSTDTQYF
TRBJ1-2,16,NA,TRBD1,TRBV6-1,TGTGCCAGCAGTGAACCTGGGACAGGTATTATCTATGGCTACACCTTC,CASSEPGTGIIYGYTF
TRBJ2-2,14,NA,NA,TRBV2,TGTGCCAGCAGTGCGCGGGGGCTGGGTGGGGAGCTGTTTTTT,CASSARGLGGELFF
TRBJ2-3,12,NA,TRBD2,TRBV28,TGTGCCACAGGACTAGCAAAAGATACGCAGTATTTT,CATGLAKDTQYF
TRBJ2-3,15,NA,TRBD2,TRBV2,TGTGCCAGCAGTGACCAAGGACTAGCGGGAGCCCGGTGGTATTTT,CASSDQGLAGARWYF
TRBJ2-1,17,NA,TRBD2,TRBV9,TGTGCCAGCAGCGCCGGGACTAGCGGGGGCTCCTACAATGAGCAGTTCTTC,CASSAGTSGGSYNEQFF
TRBJ2-7,14,few,NA,TRBV5-1,TGCGCCAGCAGCTTGAGCGGAGGGTCCTACGAGCAGTACTTC,CASSLSGGSYEQYF
TRBJ2-5,14,NA,NA,TRBV4-1,TGCGCCAGCAGCCAAGATTTGGCTTTGGAGACCCAGTACTTC,CASSQDLALETQYF
TRBJ2-1,15,once,NA,TRBV6-5,TGTGCCAGCAGGCGGACAGTGACAGCTTACAATGAGCAGTTCTTC,CASRRTVTAYNEQFF
TRBJ1-5,13,NA,TRBD1,TRBV10-3,TGTGCCATCAGCGGGACAGAACGACAGCCCCAGCATTTT,CAISGTERQPQHF
TRBJ2-7,18,once,TRBD2,TRBV14,TGTGCCAGCAGCCAAGAGAGTAGCGGGAGAGGTACTCGGGGCGAGCAGTACTTC,CASSQESSGRGTRGEQYF
TRBJ1-2,14,NA,TRBD1,TRBV18,TGTGCCAGCTCGAGTCAAGACAGGGACGGTGGCTACACCTTC,CASSSQDRDGGYTF
TRBJ2-3,14,NA,TRBD1,TRBV10-1,TGCGCCAGCTCCTCGGGACAGCTCACAGATACGCAGTATTTT,CASSSGQLTDTQYF
TRBJ2-3,16,NA,TRBD2,TRBV7-2,TGTGCCAGCAGCCCCCGGACTAGCGGGCACACAGATACGCAGTATTTT,CASSPRTSGHTDTQYF
TRBJ1-1,13,NA,NA,TRBV6-5,TGTGCCAGCAGCCTAGGGAGGCACACTGAAGCTTTCTTT,CASSLGRHTEAFF
TRBJ2-3,15,NA,NA,TRBV10-3,TGTGCCATCAGTGAACAGGCGACCAGCACAGATACGCAGTATTTT,CAISEQATSTDTQYF
TRBJ2-3,13,NA,NA,TRBV27,TGTGCCAGCAGTACGAGGGCCGTAGATACGCAGTATTTT,CASSTRAVDTQYF
TRBJ2-5,13,NA,NA,TRBV7-8,TGTGCCAGCAGCGCCGCTAGAAAAGAGACCCAGTACTTC,CASSAARKETQYF
TRBJ2-1,16,NA,NA,TRBV29-1,TGCAGCGTTGATAGGGTTTGGGCGGGCCGTGACAATGAGCAGTTCTTC,CSVDRVWAGRDNEQFF
TRBJ2-7,14,NA,TRBD2,TRBV6-6,TGTGCCAGCACTAAGACTAGCGGGACTTACGAGCAGTACTTC,CASTKTSGTYEQYF
TRBJ2-7,11,NA,NA,TRBV30,TGTGCCTGGAAATCGTACTACGAGCAGTACTTC,CAWKSYYEQYF
TRBJ2-7,13,NA,NA,TRBV18,TGTGCCAGCTCAGTAAGCAGGGCCTACGAGCAGTACTTC,CASSVSRAYEQYF
TRBJ1-5,15,once,NA,TRBV30,TGTGCCTGGAGTGTACGCGGTCTTTTAGAGTTGCCCCAGCATTTT,CAWSVRGLLELPQHF
TRBJ2-1,13,NA,NA,TRBV7-3,TGTGCCAGCAGCCCCACTAGGAGCAATGAGCAGTTCTTC,CASSPTRSNEQFF
TRBJ2-5,15,NA,TRBD2,TRBV30,TGTGCCTGGAGCCCCGGACTAGCGGGAGGAGAGACCCAGTACTTC,CAWSPGLAGGETQYF
TRBJ2-7,12,NA,NA,TRBV4-2,TGTGCCAGCAGCCCATCACTACGGGAGCAGTACTTC,CASSPSLREQYF
TRBJ2-5,15,NA,TRBD2,TRBV28,TGTGCCAGCAGTTTACCCCCCCTAGCGGTAGAGACCCAGTACTTC,CASSLPPLAVETQYF
TRBJ2-3,15,NA,NA,TRBV19,TGTGCCAGTAGTATGTCCGGGAGCAGCACAGATACGCAGTATTTT,CASSMSGSSTDTQYF
TRBJ2-7,14,NA,NA,TRBV5-1,TGCGCCAGCAGCTATGGGACGGGAGTCCAAGAGCAGTACTTC,CASSYGTGVQEQYF
TRBJ2-5,14,NA,NA,TRBV30,TGTGCCTGGAGGGCCCCTGGGCGTGTAGAGACCCAGTACTTC,CAWRAPGRVETQYF
TRBJ1-4,14,NA,TRBD1,TRBV7-9,TGTGCCAGCAGCCCGACAGGGAGAGGCGAAAAACTGTTTTTT,CASSPTGRGEKLFF
TRBJ2-7,19,NA,TRBD2,TRBV5-1,TGCGCCAGCAGCTTGGCCCAGATGTGGGGCGGGAGGGCGTCCTACGAGCAGTACTTC,CASSLAQMWGGRASYEQYF
TRBJ1-4,15,NA,TRBD1,TRBV28,TGTGCCAGCAGTCCCCCGACAGGGTATCGAGAAAAACTGTTTTTT,CASSPPTGYREKLFF
TRBJ2-2,15,NA,NA,TRBV5-6,TGTGCCAGCGTGATACCCTCGGAGGGAATCGGGGAGCTGTTTTTT,CASVIPSEGIGELFF
TRBJ2-1,14,NA,NA,TRBV6-1,TGTGCCAGCATTGAGCGGGCATCCTACAATGAGCAGTTCTTC,CASIERASYNEQFF